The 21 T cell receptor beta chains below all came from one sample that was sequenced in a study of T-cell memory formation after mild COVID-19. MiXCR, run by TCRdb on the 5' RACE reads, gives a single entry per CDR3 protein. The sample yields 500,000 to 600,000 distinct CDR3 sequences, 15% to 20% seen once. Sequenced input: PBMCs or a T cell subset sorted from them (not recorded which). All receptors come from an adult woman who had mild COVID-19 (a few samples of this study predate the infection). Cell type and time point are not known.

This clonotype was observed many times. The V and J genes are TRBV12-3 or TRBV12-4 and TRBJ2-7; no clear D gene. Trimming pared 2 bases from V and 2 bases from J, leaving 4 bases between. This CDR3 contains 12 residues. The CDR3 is CASSLTPYEQYF. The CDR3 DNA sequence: TGTGCCAGCAGTTTAACTCCCTACGAGCAGTACTTC.

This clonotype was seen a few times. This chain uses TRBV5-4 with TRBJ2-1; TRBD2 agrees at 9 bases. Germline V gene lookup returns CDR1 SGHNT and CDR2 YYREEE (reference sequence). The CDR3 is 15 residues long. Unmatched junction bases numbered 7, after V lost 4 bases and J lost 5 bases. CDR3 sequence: CASSAVLAGNNEQFF. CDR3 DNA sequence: TGTGCCAGCAGCGCCGTCCTAGCGGGGAACAATGAGCAGTTCTTC.

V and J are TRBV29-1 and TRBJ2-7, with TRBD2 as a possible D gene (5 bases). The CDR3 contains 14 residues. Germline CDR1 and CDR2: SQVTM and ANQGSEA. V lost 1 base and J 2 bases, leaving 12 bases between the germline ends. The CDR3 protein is CSVEAGPGTYEQYF. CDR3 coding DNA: TGCAGCGTTGAAGCCGGACCGGGAACCTACGAGCAGTACTTC.

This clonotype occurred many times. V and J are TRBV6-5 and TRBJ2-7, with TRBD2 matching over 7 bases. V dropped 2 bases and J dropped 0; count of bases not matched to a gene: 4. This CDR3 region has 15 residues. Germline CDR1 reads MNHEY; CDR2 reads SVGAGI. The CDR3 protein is CASSYASGVSYEQYF. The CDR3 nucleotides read TGTGCCAGCAGTTACGCTAGCGGAGTCTCCTACGAGCAGTACTTC.

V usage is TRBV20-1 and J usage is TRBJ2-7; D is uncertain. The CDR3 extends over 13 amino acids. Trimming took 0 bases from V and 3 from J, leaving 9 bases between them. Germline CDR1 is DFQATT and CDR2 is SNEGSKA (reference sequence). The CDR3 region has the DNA TGCAGTGCTAGAGAGGTGGGAAGCTACGAGCAGTACTTC. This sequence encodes CSAREVGSYEQYF.

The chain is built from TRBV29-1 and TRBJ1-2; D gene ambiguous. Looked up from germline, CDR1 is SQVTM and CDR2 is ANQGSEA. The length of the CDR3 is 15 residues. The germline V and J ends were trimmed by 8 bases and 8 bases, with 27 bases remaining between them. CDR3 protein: CSSDLGLNKPDGYTF. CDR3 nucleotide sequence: TGCAGCTCAGACTTGGGCCTAAACAAACCCGACGGCTACACCTTC.

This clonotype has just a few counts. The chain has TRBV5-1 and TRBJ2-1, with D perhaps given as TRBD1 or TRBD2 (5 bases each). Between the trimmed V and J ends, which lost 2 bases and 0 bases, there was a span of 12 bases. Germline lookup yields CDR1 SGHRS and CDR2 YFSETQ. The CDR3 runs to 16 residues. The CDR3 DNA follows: TGCGCCAGCAGCTTCCAGGGAGTCCCCTCCTACAATGAGCAGTTCTTC. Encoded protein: CASSFQGVPSYNEQFF.

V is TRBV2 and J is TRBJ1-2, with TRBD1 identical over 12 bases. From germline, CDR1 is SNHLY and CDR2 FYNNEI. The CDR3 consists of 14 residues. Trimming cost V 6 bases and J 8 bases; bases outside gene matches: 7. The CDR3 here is CASRGGQGARGYTF. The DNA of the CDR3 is TGTGCCAGCAGAGGGGGACAGGGGGCTCGAGGCTACACCTTC.

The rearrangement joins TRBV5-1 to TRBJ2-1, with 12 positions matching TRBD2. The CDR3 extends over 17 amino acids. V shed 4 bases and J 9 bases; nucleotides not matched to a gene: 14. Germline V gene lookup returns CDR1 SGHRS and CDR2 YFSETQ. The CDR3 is CASSPGGLAGKGSEQFF. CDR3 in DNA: TGCGCCAGCAGCCCGGGAGGACTAGCGGGAAAGGGTAGTGAGCAGTTCTTC.

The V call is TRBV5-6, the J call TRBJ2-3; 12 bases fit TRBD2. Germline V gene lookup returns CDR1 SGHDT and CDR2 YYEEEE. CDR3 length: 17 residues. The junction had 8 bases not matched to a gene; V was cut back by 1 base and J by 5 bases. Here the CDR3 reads CASSLSLAGGPGDTQYF. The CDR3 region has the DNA TGTGCCAGCAGCTTGTCCCTAGCGGGGGGGCCGGGAGATACGCAGTATTTT.

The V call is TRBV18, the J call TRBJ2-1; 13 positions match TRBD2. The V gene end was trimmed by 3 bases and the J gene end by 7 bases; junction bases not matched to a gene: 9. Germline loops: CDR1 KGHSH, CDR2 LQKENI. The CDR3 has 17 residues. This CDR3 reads CASSPPTSGGVWNEQFF. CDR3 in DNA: TGTGCCAGCTCACCCCCTACTAGCGGGGGGGTGTGGAATGAGCAGTTCTTC. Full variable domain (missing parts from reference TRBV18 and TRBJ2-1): NAGVMQNPRHLVRRRGQEARLRCSPMKGHSHVYWYRQLPEEGLKFMVYLQKENIIDESGMPKERFSAEFPKEGPSILRIQQVVRGDSAAYFCASSPPTSGGVWNEQFFGPGTRLTVL.

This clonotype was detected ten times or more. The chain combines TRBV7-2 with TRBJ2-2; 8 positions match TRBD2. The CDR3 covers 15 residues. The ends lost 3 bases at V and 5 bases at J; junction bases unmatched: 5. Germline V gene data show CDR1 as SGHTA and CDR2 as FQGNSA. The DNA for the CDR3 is TGTGCCAGCAGCTTTGGGACTAGTGGAACCGGGGAGCTGTTTTTT. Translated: CASSFGTSGTGELFF.

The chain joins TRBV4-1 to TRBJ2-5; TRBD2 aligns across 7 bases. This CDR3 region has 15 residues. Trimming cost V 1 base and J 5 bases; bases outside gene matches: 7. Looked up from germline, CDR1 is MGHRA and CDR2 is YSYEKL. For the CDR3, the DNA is TGCGCCAGCAGCCAAGGCGGAACTAGCGCGGAGACCCAGTACTTC. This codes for CASSQGGTSAETQYF.

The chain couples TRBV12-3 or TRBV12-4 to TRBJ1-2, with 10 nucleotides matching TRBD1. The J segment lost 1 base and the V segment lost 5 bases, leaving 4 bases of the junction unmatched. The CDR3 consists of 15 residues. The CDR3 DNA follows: TGTGCCAGCAGTGACCGGGACAGGGGTAACTATGGCTACACCTTC. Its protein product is CASSDRDRGNYGYTF.

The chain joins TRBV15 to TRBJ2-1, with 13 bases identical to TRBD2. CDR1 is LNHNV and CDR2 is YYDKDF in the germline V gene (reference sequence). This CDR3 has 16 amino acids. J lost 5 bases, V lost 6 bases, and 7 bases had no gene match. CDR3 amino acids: CATRVRTSGSHNEQFF. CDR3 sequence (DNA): TGTGCCACCAGGGTCCGGACTAGCGGGAGCCACAATGAGCAGTTCTTC.

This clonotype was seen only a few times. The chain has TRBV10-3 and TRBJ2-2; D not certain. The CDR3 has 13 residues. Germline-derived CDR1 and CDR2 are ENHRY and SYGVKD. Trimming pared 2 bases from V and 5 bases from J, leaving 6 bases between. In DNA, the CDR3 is TGTGCCATCAGTGAGACTGGTACCGGGGAGCTGTTTTTT. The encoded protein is CAISETGTGELFF.

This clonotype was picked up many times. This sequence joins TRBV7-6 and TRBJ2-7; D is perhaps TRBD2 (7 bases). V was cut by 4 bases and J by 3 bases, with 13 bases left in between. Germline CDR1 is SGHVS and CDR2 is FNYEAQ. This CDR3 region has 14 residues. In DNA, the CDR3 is TGTGCCAGCAGCTCCGGGGGGCAGTACTACGAGCAGTACTTC. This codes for CASSSGGQYYEQYF. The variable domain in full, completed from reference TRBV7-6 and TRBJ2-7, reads GAGVSQSPRYKVTKRGQDVALRCDPISGHVSLYWYRQALGQGPEFLTYFNYEAQQDKSGLPNDRFSAERPEGSISTLTIQRTEQRDSAMYRCASSSGGQYYEQYFGPGTRLTVT.

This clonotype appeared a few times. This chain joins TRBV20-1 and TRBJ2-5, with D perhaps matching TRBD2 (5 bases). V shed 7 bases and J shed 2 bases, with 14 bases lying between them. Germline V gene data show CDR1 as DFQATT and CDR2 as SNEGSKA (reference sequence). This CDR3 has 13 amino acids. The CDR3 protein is CSVPGSHQETQYF. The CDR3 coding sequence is TGCAGTGTCCCGGGGTCCCATCAAGAGACCCAGTACTTC.

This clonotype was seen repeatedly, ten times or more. The CDR3 nucleotides read TGTGCCAGCGCCATGACTAGCGGGACAGGAAATGAGCAGTTCTTC. It yields the protein CASAMTSGTGNEQFF. The rearrangement joins TRBV12-3 or TRBV12-4 to TRBJ2-1, with TRBD2 matching over 11 bases. This CDR3 has 15 residues. The junction had 10 bases not matched to a gene; V was cut back by 8 bases and J by 7 bases.

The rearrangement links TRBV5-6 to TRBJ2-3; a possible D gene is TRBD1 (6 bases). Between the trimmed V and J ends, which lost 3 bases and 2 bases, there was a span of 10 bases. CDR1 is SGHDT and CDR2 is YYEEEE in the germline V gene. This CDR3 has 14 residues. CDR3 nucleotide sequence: TGTGCCAGCAGCTCAGGACAGCTCACAGATACGCAGTATTTT. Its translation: CASSSGQLTDTQYF.

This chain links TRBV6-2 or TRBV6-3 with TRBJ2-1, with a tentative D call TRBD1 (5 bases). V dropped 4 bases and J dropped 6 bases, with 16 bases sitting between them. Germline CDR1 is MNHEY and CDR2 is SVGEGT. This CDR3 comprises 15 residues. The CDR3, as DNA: TGTGCCAGCAGTTTGTGGCAGGGATTTAGCAATGAGCAGTTCTTC. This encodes CASSLWQGFSNEQFF.